The rows below give T cell receptor beta chains drawn from one sample of a study of neurological immune-mediated disorders. MiXCR, run by TCRdb on the 5' RACE reads, gives a single entry per CDR3 protein. In the table there are about 51,000 distinct CDR3 sequences, 16% of which are singletons. Sequences were obtained from PBMCs. These receptors were taken from a man in his 60s in good health. Both conserved end residues are part of each CDR3. The D gene is left open where the match is weak. Part of the rows lack a size; the others show once, few, many or a class for expanded clones.

clone_size: many; d_call: -; v_call: TRBV7-6; j_call: TRBJ2-5; cdr3_aa: CASSRITETQYF; cdr3_nt: TGTGCCAGCAGCCGCATCACCGAGACCCAGTACTTC
clone_size: -; d_call: -; v_call: TRBV6-2/TRBV6-3; j_call: TRBJ2-7; cdr3_aa: CASIKPGRLLTYEQYF; cdr3_nt: TGTGCCAGCATCAAACCGGGACGATTACTGACCTACGAGCAGTACTTC
clone_size: many; d_call: TRBD1; v_call: TRBV7-2; j_call: TRBJ1-2; cdr3_aa: CASSSRGGSGYTF; cdr3_nt: TGTGCCAGCAGCTCCAGGGGGGGAAGCGGCTACACCTTC
clone_size: -; d_call: -; v_call: TRBV4-3; j_call: TRBJ1-6; cdr3_aa: CASSQRKNSPLHF; cdr3_nt: TGCGCCAGCAGCCAACGGAAAAATTCACCCCTCCACTTT
clone_size: many; d_call: TRBD1; v_call: TRBV14; j_call: TRBJ2-7; cdr3_aa: CASSPRTGYYEQYF; cdr3_nt: TGTGCCAGCAGCCCCCGGACAGGGTACTACGAGCAGTACTTC
clone_size: many; d_call: TRBD2; v_call: TRBV20-1; j_call: TRBJ2-3; cdr3_aa: CSATPSGRYTDTQYF; cdr3_nt: TGCAGTGCTACCCCTAGCGGGAGATACACAGATACGCAGTATTTT
clone_size: many; d_call: TRBD2; v_call: TRBV2; j_call: TRBJ2-7; cdr3_aa: CASSFSGSTPYEQYF; cdr3_nt: TGTGCCAGCAGTTTTAGCGGGAGTACCCCCTACGAGCAGTACTTC
clone_size: many; d_call: -; v_call: TRBV7-2; j_call: TRBJ2-1; cdr3_aa: CASSLDNRGLSYNEQFF; cdr3_nt: TGTGCCAGCAGCTTAGATAACCGCGGGCTCTCCTACAATGAGCAGTTCTTC
clone_size: many; d_call: -; v_call: TRBV12-3/TRBV12-4; j_call: TRBJ1-5; cdr3_aa: CASSLVGSNQPQHF; cdr3_nt: TGTGCCAGCAGTTTAGTGGGGAGCAATCAGCCCCAGCATTTT
clone_size: many; d_call: -; v_call: TRBV6-5; j_call: TRBJ2-7; cdr3_aa: CASSYSRSEQYF; cdr3_nt: TGTGCCAGCAGTTACTCGAGAAGCGAGCAGTACTTC
clone_size: many; d_call: -; v_call: TRBV29-1; j_call: TRBJ2-4; cdr3_aa: CSVEDLSGAPKNIQYF; cdr3_nt: TGCAGCGTTGAAGATCTTTCGGGGGCACCCAAAAACATTCAGTACTTC
clone_size: many; d_call: -; v_call: TRBV9; j_call: TRBJ2-2; cdr3_aa: CASSASLRGGNTGELFF; cdr3_nt: TGTGCCAGCAGCGCCTCTCTTAGGGGGGGTAACACCGGGGAGCTGTTTTTT
clone_size: many; d_call: -; v_call: TRBV29-1; j_call: TRBJ2-3; cdr3_aa: CSVAGTADTQYF; cdr3_nt: TGCAGCGTTGCCGGGACCGCAGATACGCAGTATTTT
clone_size: many; d_call: TRBD1; v_call: TRBV28; j_call: TRBJ1-1; cdr3_aa: CASSINRGRTEAFF; cdr3_nt: TGTGCCAGCAGTATAAACAGGGGGCGGACTGAAGCTTTCTTT
clone_size: many; d_call: -; v_call: TRBV28; j_call: TRBJ2-7; cdr3_aa: CASSNARGYEQYF; cdr3_nt: TGTGCCAGCAGTAATGCCCGGGGCTACGAGCAGTACTTC
clone_size: many; d_call: -; v_call: TRBV7-3; j_call: TRBJ2-1; cdr3_aa: CASSALANSYNEQFF; cdr3_nt: TGTGCCAGCAGCGCACTAGCCAACTCCTACAATGAGCAGTTCTTC
clone_size: many; d_call: -; v_call: TRBV9; j_call: TRBJ2-3; cdr3_aa: CASRIQIPPDFTDTQYF; cdr3_nt: TGTGCCAGCAGGATTCAAATTCCCCCTGATTTCACAGATACGCAGTATTTT
clone_size: many; d_call: -; v_call: TRBV3-1; j_call: TRBJ1-2; cdr3_aa: CASSQGGPYGYTF; cdr3_nt: TGTGCCAGCAGCCAAGGAGGGCCGTACGGCTACACCTTC
clone_size: -; d_call: TRBD1; v_call: TRBV20-1; j_call: TRBJ1-5; cdr3_aa: CSAMESGQGLNQPQHF; cdr3_nt: TGCAGTGCTATGGAAAGTGGACAGGGGTTAAATCAGCCCCAGCATTTT
clone_size: many; d_call: TRBD2; v_call: TRBV4-1; j_call: TRBJ2-1; cdr3_aa: CASSQGTSGVYNEQFF; cdr3_nt: TGCGCCAGCAGCCAAGGGACTAGCGGGGTATACAATGAGCAGTTCTTC
clone_size: few; d_call: -; v_call: TRBV30; j_call: TRBJ1-1; cdr3_aa: CAWSAPLWAFF; cdr3_nt: TGTGCCTGGAGTGCCCCCCTTTGGGCTTTCTTT
clone_size: many; d_call: TRBD2; v_call: TRBV5-1; j_call: TRBJ2-1; cdr3_aa: CASSLTSGSGYNEQFF; cdr3_nt: TGCGCCAGCAGCTTGACTAGCGGGAGTGGCTACAATGAGCAGTTCTTC
clone_size: many; d_call: TRBD1; v_call: TRBV28; j_call: TRBJ2-2; cdr3_aa: CASSFGTGLGMNGELFF; cdr3_nt: TGTGCCAGCAGTTTTGGGACAGGTCTGGGTATGAACGGGGAGCTGTTTTTT
clone_size: -; d_call: -; v_call: TRBV11-2; j_call: TRBJ1-2; cdr3_aa: CASSFGGGSHYGYTF; cdr3_nt: TGTGCCAGCAGCTTCGGCGGGGGATCGCACTATGGCTACACCTTC
clone_size: many; d_call: TRBD2; v_call: TRBV5-1; j_call: TRBJ2-5; cdr3_aa: CASSPLGGGQETQYF; cdr3_nt: TGCGCCAGCAGCCCTCTCGGGGGGGGTCAAGAGACCCAGTACTTC
clone_size: many; d_call: TRBD2; v_call: TRBV28; j_call: TRBJ2-1; cdr3_aa: CASSPGTSGRYNEQFF; cdr3_nt: TGTGCCAGCAGTCCCGGGACTAGCGGGAGGTACAATGAGCAGTTCTTC
clone_size: many; d_call: -; v_call: TRBV5-5; j_call: TRBJ1-1; cdr3_aa: CASSFSGPTEAFF; cdr3_nt: TGTGCCAGCAGCTTCTCGGGACCCACTGAAGCTTTCTTT
clone_size: many; d_call: -; v_call: TRBV3-1; j_call: TRBJ1-3; cdr3_aa: CASSLPGSGNTIYF; cdr3_nt: TGTGCCAGCAGCCTCCCGGGCTCTGGAAACACCATATATTTT
clone_size: -; d_call: TRBD1; v_call: TRBV28; j_call: TRBJ2-6; cdr3_aa: CASSYLQAGGTGANVLTF; cdr3_nt: TGTGCCAGCAGTTATCTACAAGCAGGGGGCACTGGGGCCAACGTCCTGACTTTC
clone_size: many; d_call: -; v_call: TRBV7-8; j_call: TRBJ2-1; cdr3_aa: CASSLLSERNNEQFF; cdr3_nt: TGTGCCAGCAGCTTACTGTCGGAGAGGAACAATGAGCAGTTCTTC
clone_size: many; d_call: TRBD2; v_call: TRBV5-1; j_call: TRBJ2-1; cdr3_aa: CASSRLAESYNEQFF; cdr3_nt: TGCGCCAGCAGCCGGCTAGCGGAATCCTACAATGAGCAGTTCTTC
clone_size: many; d_call: -; v_call: TRBV7-2; j_call: TRBJ2-1; cdr3_aa: CASSLVSPPLQFF; cdr3_nt: TGTGCCAGCAGCTTAGTATCCCCACCTCTGCAGTTCTTC
clone_size: many; d_call: -; v_call: TRBV10-3; j_call: TRBJ1-1; cdr3_aa: CAISESPGNTEAFF; cdr3_nt: TGTGCCATCAGTGAGTCGCCAGGGAACACTGAAGCTTTCTTT
clone_size: many; d_call: -; v_call: TRBV6-1; j_call: TRBJ2-7; cdr3_aa: CASSEPAGRTYEQYF; cdr3_nt: TGTGCCAGCAGTGAGCCCGCGGGAAGGACCTACGAGCAGTACTTC
clone_size: many; d_call: -; v_call: TRBV28; j_call: TRBJ2-1; cdr3_aa: CASSSLGNEQFF; cdr3_nt: TGTGCCAGCAGTTCCCTAGGGAATGAGCAGTTCTTC
clone_size: many; d_call: -; v_call: TRBV28; j_call: TRBJ1-1; cdr3_aa: CASSYGGVAFF; cdr3_nt: TGTGCCAGCAGTTACGGGGGAGTCGCTTTCTTT
clone_size: many; d_call: TRBD2; v_call: TRBV20-1; j_call: TRBJ2-7; cdr3_aa: CSAIQGTSGNYEQYF; cdr3_nt: TGCAGTGCTATACAAGGGACTAGCGGGAACTACGAGCAGTACTTC
clone_size: many; d_call: TRBD2; v_call: TRBV28; j_call: TRBJ2-3; cdr3_aa: CASSLAGTNTDTQYF; cdr3_nt: TGTGCCAGCAGTCTAGCGGGAACAAACACAGATACGCAGTATTTT
clone_size: many; d_call: TRBD1; v_call: TRBV7-9; j_call: TRBJ1-1; cdr3_aa: CASSLDRGTTEAFF; cdr3_nt: TGTGCCAGCAGCTTAGACAGGGGTACGACTGAAGCTTTCTTT
clone_size: many; d_call: -; v_call: TRBV28; j_call: TRBJ2-3; cdr3_aa: CASRIAGTDTQYF; cdr3_nt: TGTGCCAGCAGAATAGCGGGCACAGATACGCAGTATTTT
clone_size: many; d_call: -; v_call: TRBV6-2/TRBV6-3; j_call: TRBJ1-5; cdr3_aa: CASSYSRTSDQPQHF; cdr3_nt: TGTGCCAGCAGTTACTCCCGGACTAGCGATCAGCCCCAGCATTTT
clone_size: many; d_call: -; v_call: TRBV5-1; j_call: TRBJ1-6; cdr3_aa: CASSLAPRTGDNSPLHF; cdr3_nt: TGCGCCAGCAGCTTGGCCCCAAGGACCGGCGATAATTCACCCCTCCACTTT
clone_size: many; d_call: TRBD1; v_call: TRBV7-9; j_call: TRBJ2-7; cdr3_aa: CASSRQGGEQYF; cdr3_nt: TGTGCCAGCAGCCGACAGGGGGGCGAGCAGTACTTC
clone_size: many; d_call: -; v_call: TRBV9; j_call: TRBJ1-4; cdr3_aa: CASSHSGQSNEKLFF; cdr3_nt: TGTGCCAGCAGCCACTCGGGACAAAGTAATGAAAAACTGTTTTTT
clone_size: -; d_call: -; v_call: TRBV28; j_call: TRBJ1-1; cdr3_aa: CATSSIMNTEAFF; cdr3_nt: TGTGCCACCAGCAGCATAATGAACACTGAAGCTTTCTTT